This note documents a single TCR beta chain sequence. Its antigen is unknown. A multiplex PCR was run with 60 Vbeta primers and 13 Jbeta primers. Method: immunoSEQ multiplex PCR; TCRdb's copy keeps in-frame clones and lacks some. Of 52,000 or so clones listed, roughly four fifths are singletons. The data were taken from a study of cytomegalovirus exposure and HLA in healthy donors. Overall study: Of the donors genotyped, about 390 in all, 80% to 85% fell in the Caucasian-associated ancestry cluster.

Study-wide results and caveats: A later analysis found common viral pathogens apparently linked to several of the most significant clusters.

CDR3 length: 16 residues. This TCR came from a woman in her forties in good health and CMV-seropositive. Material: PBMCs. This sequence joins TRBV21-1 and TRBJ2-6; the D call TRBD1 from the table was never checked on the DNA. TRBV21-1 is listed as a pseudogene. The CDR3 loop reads CASSPRSVSGANVLTF. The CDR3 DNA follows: TGTGCCAGCAGCCCCAGGTCAGTCTCTGGGGCCAACGTCCTGACTTTC.